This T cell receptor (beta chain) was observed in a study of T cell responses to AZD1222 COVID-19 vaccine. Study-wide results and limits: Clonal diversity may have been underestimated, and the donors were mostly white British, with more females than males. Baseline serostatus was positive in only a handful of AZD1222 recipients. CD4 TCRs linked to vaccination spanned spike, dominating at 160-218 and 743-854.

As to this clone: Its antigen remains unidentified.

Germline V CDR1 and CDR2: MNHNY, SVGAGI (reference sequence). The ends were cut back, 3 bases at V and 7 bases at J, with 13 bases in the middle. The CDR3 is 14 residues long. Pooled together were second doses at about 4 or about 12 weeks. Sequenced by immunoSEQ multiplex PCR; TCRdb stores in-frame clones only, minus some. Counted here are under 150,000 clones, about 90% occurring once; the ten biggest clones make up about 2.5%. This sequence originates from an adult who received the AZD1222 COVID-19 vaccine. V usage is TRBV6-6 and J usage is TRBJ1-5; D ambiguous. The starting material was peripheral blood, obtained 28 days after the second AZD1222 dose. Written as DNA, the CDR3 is TGTGCCAGCAGTTATCCCCTACTGATCCAGCCCCAGCATTTT. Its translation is CASSYPLLIQPQHF.